Presented here are 6 T cell receptor beta chains from one specimen sequenced in a study of regulatory T cells in long-lasting Graves disease (dated by TCRdb to the early 2020s). The library was prepared using multiplex PCR. Sequencer: Illumina HiSeq 4000. TCR beta libraries were built with iRepertoire HTBI primers and Arm-PCR amplification of CDR3 regions. The public sequencing data were trimmed at Q25 with fastp and processed into clonotypes with MiXCR by TCRdb, which kept only in-frame beta chains. Each CDR3 protein appears once, grouped with its most common genes and DNA. The sample yields more than 400,000 distinct CDR3 sequences; 16% were counted once. The ten top clones hold less than 15% of the sample. The time point label on this specimen signifies: newly diagnosed GD, antithyroid drugs for less than 3 months. For both TCR sequencing and RNA sequencing, RNA was extracted from PBMCs using TRIzol.

These records were also assigned to another study, of T cells in Graves' hyperthyroidism and ophthalmopathy.

Sequenced here: peripheral blood mononuclear cells (PBMCs), sampled at new diagnosis, from a patient treated with antithyroid drugs. These receptors were obtained from a man aged 40-50 years with Graves disease. Donor details come from another sample of the same person, matched by shared clones.

The chain links TRBV20-1 to TRBJ2-7; TRBD1 might be the D (6 bases). Trimming removed 0 bases at V and 1 base at J, with 13 bases between. The CDR3 totals 15 residues. Germline V gene lookup returns CDR1 DFQATT and CDR2 SNEGSKA (reference sequence). In nucleotides, the CDR3 is TGCAGTGCTAGAGATAAGAAAGGGACATCCTACGAGCAGTACTTC. Its translation: CSARDKKGTSYEQYF.

This clonotype was found many times. J is TRBJ2-3 and V is TRBV11-2, with D unresolved. The CDR3 consists of 16 residues. V was cut by 1 base and J by 0 bases, with 11 bases left in between. Germline V gives CDR1 SGHAT, CDR2 FQNNGV. This CDR3 reads CASSLGLVGSTDTQYF. The CDR3 DNA reads as TGTGCCAGCAGCTTAGGGCTAGTGGGAAGCACAGATACGCAGTATTTT.

J is TRBJ2-7 and V is TRBV27; 10 nucleotides match TRBD1. This CDR3 is built from 17 residues. With 6 bases clipped from V and 4 bases from J, the junction kept 15 bases outside the gene matches. CDR1 MNHEY and CDR2 SMNVEV come from the germline V gene (reference sequence). DNA of the CDR3: TGTGCCAGCAGGATCCGGGGACAGGGGTTTATCGGTTACGAGCAGTACTTC. Protein sequence: CASRIRGQGFIGYEQYF.

A few counts support this clonotype. A junction end diverges from the germline sequence, so it may reflect a read error. The chain couples TRBV4-1 to TRBJ2-3; a possible D gene is TRBD1 (6 bases). The length of the CDR3 is 14 residues. Germline CDR1 MGHRA, CDR2 YSYEKL. CDR3 in amino acids: CASSQEDSKDTQYF. Here the CDR3 DNA reads TGCGCCAGCAGCCAAGAGGACAGCAAAGATACGCAGTATTTT.

The chain links TRBV12-3 or TRBV12-4 to TRBJ2-2; D ambiguous. The germline V and J ends were trimmed by 3 bases and 8 bases, with 4 bases remaining between them. There are 11 residues in the CDR3. For the CDR3, the DNA is TGTGCCAGCAGTTTCGATGGGGAGCTGTTTTTT. Residues: CASSFDGELFF.

There are many counts of this clonotype. This chain links TRBV5-1 with TRBJ2-7, with D perhaps matching TRBD2 (6 bases). The CDR3 loop spans 15 amino acids. The V end lost 4 bases, the J end lost 0 bases, and 14 bases lay between the germline ends. Germline V CDR1 and CDR2: SGHRS, YFSETQ. CDR3 nucleotide sequence: TGCGCCAGCAGCCCGGGAGACGGTAGCTCCTACGAGCAGTACTTC. It specifies CASSPGDGSSYEQYF.